This T cell receptor beta chain was identified in a study of graft-versus-host responses after intestinal transplantation. Study overall: Recipients obtained multivisceral, liver-intestinal, or isolated intestinal transplants. Study-level results: Circulating GvH clone levels at their peak were associated with HvG declines (early post-transplant). GvH clones surfaced in recipient marrow, some emerging earlier in ileum or blood.

The repertoire was sequenced with immunoSEQ multiplex PCR; TCRdb's copy has only in-frame clones and lacks some. The sample records 90,000 to 150,000 clones, 85% to 95% being singletons. The CDR3 runs 13 residues. V dropped 4 bases and J dropped 7 bases, with 14 bases sitting between them. Per the germline V gene, CDR1 is MNHNS and CDR2 is SASEGT. On this clone: What it binds is unknown.

The sequence came from a human donor who received an intestinal transplant. The chain recombines TRBV6-1 with TRBJ2-7, with D perhaps matching TRBD1 (5 bases). Sequenced here: unstimulated CD4+ T cells sorted from spleen or lymph node cells, sampled before intestinal transplant. The CDR3 sequence is CASSGTRSDEQYF. In nucleotides, the CDR3 is TGTGCCAGCAGTGGGACACGGTCGGATGAGCAGTACTTC.